This TCR beta chain emerged from a study of identical twins. Study-level results: Carriage of fewer insertions was seen in abundant cord blood beta clonotypes, whereas memory repertoires showed none. Zero-insertion analyses could be partly confounded by invariant MAIT and iNKT cells. An excess of low generation probability was shown by twin-shared out-of-frame alpha sequences. Recombination models fit unrelated individuals' TCR alpha sharing but underestimated twins'.

Germline lookup yields CDR1 SQVTM and CDR2 ANQGSEA. The V gene end was trimmed by 7 bases and the J gene end by 2 bases; junction bases not matched to a gene: 11. The CDR3 covers 14 residues. This clonotype was observed many times. Its antigen is unidentified. In TCRdb, the 5' RACE reads were re-called with MiXCR into one record per CDR3 protein. There are 550,000 to 800,000 distinct CDR3 sequences in the sample; 7.1% occur only once, and 1.6% lies in the top ten. These data were likewise used in another study, on yellow fever vaccine responses in identical twins.

This chain uses TRBV29-1 with TRBJ2-7, with 7 bases that match TRBD1. The sequenced sample consisted of PBMCs. The source is a woman under 30 in good health. The CDR3 nucleotides are TGCAGCGCCCGTCGCCCTGACAGGGCCTACGAGCAGTACTTC. This encodes CSARRPDRAYEQYF.